This passage covers 2 T cell receptor beta chains from one sample sequenced in a study of blood T cell repertoires in COVID-19. Profiled with immunoSEQ multiplex PCR; TCRdb holds only in-frame clones, not every one. The sample has 100,000 to 150,000 clones, around 89% seen once. Material: peripheral blood. These receptors came from a man aged 55 to 70 with COVID-19, enrolled during active disease.

The rearrangement uses TRBV24-1 and TRBJ2-7, with 10 bases that match TRBD2. This CDR3 spans 19 amino acids. The trim removed 0 bases at V and 0 bases at J, leaving 10 bases unmatched. Germline V gives CDR1 KGHDR, CDR2 SFDVKD. CDR3 protein: CATSDLKGLAGDLSYEQYF. DNA for the CDR3: TGTGCCACCAGTGATTTGAAAGGGCTAGCGGGGGACCTCTCCTACGAGCAGTACTTC.

This clone was counted a single time. The chain joins TRBV15 to TRBJ1-3; D gene ambiguous. Germline CDR1 and CDR2: LNHNV and YYDKDF (reference sequence). The CDR3 spans 18 residues. Trimming cost V 1 base and J 0 bases, with 16 bases left between them. In DNA form, the CDR3 reads TGTGCCACCAGCAGAGGGTCCAGCGGCAGCGGCTCTGGAAACACCATATATTTT. Translating it yields CATSRGSSGSGSGNTIYF.